Below, 24 T cell receptor beta chains from the same sample are listed, as sequenced in a study of cytomegalovirus exposure and HLA in healthy donors. 60 Vbeta and 13 Jbeta primers were used in PCR. Sequenced by immunoSEQ multiplex PCR; TCRdb stores in-frame clones only, minus some. The repertoire holds about 86,000 clones, with roughly three quarters as singletons. What was sequenced was PBMCs. These receptors originate from a woman in her thirties or forties in good health and CMV-seropositive.

The V gene is TRBV29-1, the J gene TRBJ2-7; 8 bases agree with TRBD2. The CDR3 length is 15 residues. With 0 bases clipped from V and 4 bases from J, the junction kept 8 bases outside the gene matches. The germline V gene has CDR1 SQVTM and CDR2 ANQGSEA. The CDR3 sequence: CSVEDREGVMYEQYF. The CDR3 DNA reads TGCAGCGTTGAAGATCGGGAGGGGGTGATGTACGAGCAGTACTTC.

The chain combines TRBV29-1 with TRBJ2-7; weak D call: TRBD2 (5 bases). V shed 0 bases and J shed 2 bases, with 14 bases lying between them. The CDR3 length is 15 residues. Germline loops: CDR1 SQVTM, CDR2 ANQGSEA. CDR3 amino acids: CSVEDRGEKTYEQYF. DNA of the CDR3: TGCAGCGTTGAAGATCGTGGGGAGAAGACCTACGAGCAGTACTTC.

The rearrangement uses TRBV19 and TRBJ2-2; TRBD1 matches 8 bases. CDR3 length equals 15 residues. Trimming took 7 bases from V and 1 from J; bases not matched to a gene: 5. Looked up from germline, CDR1 is LNHDA and CDR2 is SQIVND (reference sequence). The CDR3: CASTEGTGNTGELFF. The CDR3 bases are TGTGCCAGTACCGAGGGGACAGGGAACACCGGGGAGCTGTTTTTT.

The chain joins TRBV7-2 to TRBJ2-3, with 12 nucleotides matching TRBD1. V lost 6 bases to trimming and J lost 1 base; unmatched junction nucleotides: 11. The CDR3 loop spans 18 amino acids. CDR1 SGHTA and CDR2 FQGNSA come from the germline V gene. The CDR3 bases are TGTGCCAGCAGACCCGGGACAGGGGGCCCAACTCGCACAGATACGCAGTATTTT. Protein product: CASRPGTGGPTRTDTQYF.

The chain couples TRBV19 to TRBJ2-7; possibly TRBD2 for D (6 bases). V gave up 6 bases and J gave up 3 bases, with 18 bases separating them. Germline CDR1 LNHDA, CDR2 SQIVND (reference sequence). The CDR3 has 15 residues. In DNA, the CDR3 is TGTGCCAGTAGATACGGAGGGCAGGGACTCTACGAGCAGTACTTC. Its protein is CASRYGGQGLYEQYF. The full variable domain, in which reference TRBV19 and TRBJ2-7 provide the parts outside the CDR3, is DGGITQSPKYLFRKEGQNVTLSCEQNLNHDAMYWYRQDPGQGLRLIYYSQIVNDFQKGDIAEGYSVSREKKESFPLTVTSAQKNPTAFYLCASRYGGQGLYEQYFGPGTRLTVT.

This clone was counted only a few times. J is TRBJ2-1 and V is TRBV15; 9 bases agree with TRBD1. CDR1 and CDR2 (germline): LNHNV, YYDKDF (reference sequence). After removal of 1 base from V and 7 bases from J, the junction contained 11 bases not matched to a gene. This CDR3 has 17 amino acids. In nucleotides, the CDR3 is TGTGCCACCAGCAGAGTCACTTCCGGGACAGGGTATAATGAGCAGTTCTTC. Amino acid sequence: CATSRVTSGTGYNEQFF.

The gene calls are TRBV18 and TRBJ1-2; tentative D call: TRBD1 (5 bases). V dropped 3 bases and J dropped 13 bases, with 24 bases sitting between them. The CDR3 contains 15 residues. CDR1 KGHSH and CDR2 LQKENI come from the germline V gene. The CDR3 DNA follows: TGTGCCAGCTCACCGACGCGCGGGACCCTAGCAAAGGGCACCTTC. Its translation: CASSPTRGTLAKGTF.

This chain links TRBV7-9 with TRBJ2-5; D gene ambiguous. The J call may be wrong; the DNA end is better matched by TRBJ2-7. The CDR3 has 14 amino acids. Germline CDR1 is SEHNR and CDR2 is FQNEAQ (reference sequence). CDR3 DNA: TGTGCCAGCAGCTTTATGGGTGGAGACTACGAGCAGTACTTC. Amino acids: CASSFMGGDYEQYF.

This clone has only one observation. The rearrangement joins TRBV18 to TRBJ2-7, with D tentatively TRBD2 (5 bases). CDR1 is KGHSH, CDR2 LQKENI, per germline. There are 11 residues in the CDR3. The V gene lost 3 bases and the J gene lost 12 bases, with 12 bases spanning the gap. Here the CDR3 reads CASSPEPEGYF. Written as DNA, the CDR3 is TGTGCCAGCTCACCTGAACCCGAGGGGTACTTC.

This clone was counted once. CDR3 coding DNA: TGTGCCATCAGTTCGGGTTACGAGCAGTACTTC. It codes for CAISSGYEQYF. The chain joins TRBV10-3 to TRBJ2-5; no clear D. The DNA end favors TRBJ2-7, so the J call may be wrong. The CDR3 has 11 amino acids. Germline V gene lookup returns CDR1 ENHRY and CDR2 SYGVKD.

J is TRBJ1-3 and V is TRBV4-2, with D unresolved. This CDR3 comprises 16 residues. CDR1 and CDR2 from the germline V gene are LGHNA and YNFKEQ. V was cut by 2 bases and J by 4 bases, with 15 bases left in between. DNA for the CDR3: TGTGCCAGCAGCCAAAGTCGGGTAACGTCCGGAAACACCATATATTTT. Translation gives CASSQSRVTSGNTIYF.

The rearrangement links TRBV14 to TRBJ2-7; 10 bases match TRBD1. J lost 6 bases, V lost 3 bases, and 8 bases had no gene match. Germline CDR1 is SGHDN and CDR2 is FVKESK. CDR3 length equals 15 residues. CDR3 residues: CASSHLKGQGFEQYF. The DNA of the CDR3 is TGTGCCAGCAGCCATCTAAAGGGACAGGGGTTCGAGCAGTACTTC.

CDR3 residues: CASSFGQGSYEQYF. CDR3 nucleotide sequence: TGTGCCAGCAGCTTTGGACAGGGATCCTACGAGCAGTACTTC. V is TRBV7-2 and J is TRBJ2-7; 8 bases match TRBD1. The length of the CDR3 is 14 residues. Trimming removed 3 bases from V and 1 base from J; junction bases left unmatched: 2. The germline V gene has CDR1 SGHTA and CDR2 FQGNSA.

CDR3 sequence: CASRGSGSGSYEQYF. CDR3 DNA: TGTGCCAGCAGGGGTAGCGGGAGCGGGTCCTACGAGCAGTACTTC. The chain couples TRBV6-5 to TRBJ2-7; TRBD2 matches at 9 bases. CDR1 is MNHEY and CDR2 is SVGAGI in the germline V gene. The trim removed 6 bases at V and 1 base at J, leaving 7 bases unmatched. The length of the CDR3 is 15 residues.

This CDR3 reads CAGSRGSYNEQFF. The CDR3 DNA sequence: TGTGCCGGTAGCAGGGGTTCCTACAATGAGCAGTTCTTC. The chain has TRBV2 and TRBJ2-1; possible D gene TRBD1, 6 bases. Trimming removed 11 bases from V and 1 base from J, with 12 bases in between. Germline lookup yields CDR1 SNHLY and CDR2 FYNNEI. The CDR3 consists of 13 residues.

The chain combines TRBV2 with TRBJ2-1; 8 bases are a match to TRBD2. The germline gives CDR1 SNHLY, CDR2 FYNNEI. CDR3 length equals 13 residues. V was pared by 3 bases and J by 9 bases, with 4 bases of the junction left unmatched. The CDR3 loop is CASSDSGVGEQFF. The CDR3 DNA is TGTGCCAGCAGTGATAGCGGGGTGGGTGAGCAGTTCTTC.

This chain uses TRBV11-2 with TRBJ2-3; D possibly corresponds to TRBD2 (6 bases). There are 14 residues in the CDR3. Germline V gene data show CDR1 as SGHAT and CDR2 as FQNNGV. V was pared by 4 bases and J by 6 bases, with 14 bases between. The CDR3 is CASSYSTSLDTQYF. CDR3 nucleotide sequence: TGTGCCAGCAGCTACTCTACTAGCTTGGATACGCAGTATTTT.

This clone was observed a few times. This chain links TRBV28 with TRBJ2-5, with TRBD1 as a possible D gene (5 bases). CDR3 length equals 12 residues. Germline CDR1 and CDR2: MDHEN and SYDVKM. Trimming took 6 bases from V and 0 from J, leaving 5 bases between them. As DNA, the CDR3 is TGTGCCAGCAGGGACAACCAAGAGACCCAGTACTTC. It translates to CASRDNQETQYF.

This clone has a single count. The rearrangement joins TRBV28 to TRBJ1-1; D gene ambiguous. The germline V gene has CDR1 MDHEN and CDR2 SYDVKM. CDR3 length: 14 amino acids. V was shortened by 1 base and J by 5 bases, with 11 bases between the two germline ends. The CDR3 bases are TGTGCCAGCAGTTTATCCTCGTCCGGGACTGAAGCTTTCTTT. Translation gives CASSLSSSGTEAFF.

This rearrangement joins TRBV6-5 to TRBJ1-6; 7 bases are shared with TRBD1. This CDR3 spans 15 amino acids. V dropped 6 bases and J dropped 9; count of bases not matched to a gene: 11. The germline V gene encodes CDR1 MNHEY and CDR2 SVGAGI. The DNA of the CDR3 is TGTGCCAGCAGCTCCCGGGTGGAGGGGGCTTCACCCCTCCACTTT. It translates to CASSSRVEGASPLHF.

This clone was counted only a few times. This sequence joins TRBV7-9 and TRBJ2-1; tentative D call: TRBD2 (6 bases). V gave up 5 bases and J gave up 5 bases, with 13 bases separating them. The CDR3 totals 14 residues. Per the germline V gene, CDR1 is SEHNR and CDR2 is FQNEAQ (reference sequence). CDR3 DNA sequence: TGTGCCAGCAGCGACGGGACTTATCACAATGAGCAGTTCTTC. This encodes CASSDGTYHNEQFF.

The chain links TRBV19 to TRBJ1-5; unclear D gene. V lost 7 bases to trimming and J lost 7 bases, with 29 bases between them. CDR3 length: 18 residues. From germline, CDR1 is LNHDA and CDR2 SQIVND (reference sequence). CDR3 loop: CASTKRAQQPSRGQPQHF. The CDR3 bases are TGTGCCAGTACTAAAAGGGCCCAGCAGCCGTCTCGAGGGCAGCCCCAGCATTTT.

The chain combines TRBV27 with TRBJ2-7, with 7 bases aligning to TRBD2. The CDR3 contains 14 residues. Per germline, CDR1 MNHEY and CDR2 SMNVEV (reference sequence). J was trimmed by 2 bases and V by 3 bases; bases with no gene match: 4. The CDR3 sequence: CASSFKAGTYEQYF. The CDR3 region has the DNA TGTGCCAGCAGTTTTAAAGCGGGGACCTACGAGCAGTACTTC.

The V gene is TRBV5-1, the J gene TRBJ1-2; no firm D call. The V end lost 0 bases, the J end lost 6 bases, and 9 bases lay between the germline ends. This CDR3 spans 13 amino acids. The V gene's germline CDR1 is SGHRS and CDR2 YFSETQ. DNA of the CDR3: TGCGCCAGCAGCTTGGGAGGGTCCAATGGCTACACCTTC. Amino acids: CASSLGGSNGYTF.